This entry lists 15 T cell receptor beta chains sequenced from one sample in a study of type 1 regulatory T cells. TCRdb re-derived calls from the reads in MiXCR, one entry per CDR3 protein. The sample has approximately 100,000 distinct CDR3 sequences, about 28% seen once; the top ten hold about 2%. The sample consisted of CD4+ T cells, either the whole sample or a sorted fraction (not recorded which). Receptors originate from a human donor in good health.

This clonotype showed up just a few times. V and J are TRBV9 and TRBJ2-1, with unresolved D. This CDR3 comprises 13 residues. V gave up 3 bases and J gave up 0 bases, with 4 bases separating them. Germline CDR1 reads SGDLS; CDR2 reads YYNGEE. The CDR3 loop is CASSAGSYNEQFF. The CDR3 nucleotides are TGTGCCAGCAGCGCCGGCTCCTACAATGAGCAGTTCTTC.

This clonotype appeared a few times. The rearrangement uses TRBV9 and TRBJ2-1; TRBD1 might be the D (5 bases). V dropped 0 bases and J dropped 7 bases, with 23 bases sitting between them. The germline CDR1 and CDR2 sequences are SGDLS and YYNGEE. The CDR3 loop spans 18 amino acids. CDR3 region: CASSVGSPSGAPGNEQFF. The CDR3, as DNA: TGTGCCAGCAGCGTAGGGAGCCCTAGTGGGGCCCCAGGGAATGAGCAGTTCTTC.

This clonotype showed up just a few times. The chain combines TRBV5-1 with TRBJ1-6, with D hard to call. This CDR3 comprises 16 residues. V was clipped by 1 base and J by 9 bases, with 17 bases between them. Germline V gene lookup returns CDR1 SGHRS and CDR2 YFSETQ. The CDR3 spells CASSLSMPGSSSPLHF. The CDR3, as DNA: TGCGCCAGCAGCTTGTCCATGCCGGGATCTAGTTCACCCCTCCACTTT. Full variable domain (missing parts from reference TRBV5-1 and TRBJ1-6): KAGVTQTPRYLIKTRGQQVTLSCSPISGHRSVSWYQQTPGQGLQFLFEYFSETQRNKGNFPGRFSGRQFSNSRSEMNVSTLELGDSALYLCASSLSMPGSSSPLHFGNGTRLTVT.

The chain is built from TRBV2 and TRBJ2-3, with D possibly matching TRBD2 (5 bases). Germline loops: CDR1 SNHLY, CDR2 FYNNEI. This CDR3 has 16 residues. V dropped 1 base and J dropped 0 bases, with 11 bases sitting between them. The CDR3 sequence is CASSEEFGGSTDTQYF. For the CDR3, the DNA is TGTGCCAGCAGTGAAGAGTTCGGCGGGAGCACAGATACGCAGTATTTT.

This clonotype has a handful of counts. The chain employs TRBV7-9 and TRBJ2-5; D is uncertain. The CDR3 is 13 residues long. V was trimmed by 5 bases and J by 3 bases, leaving 10 bases between them. CDR1 and CDR2 (germline): SEHNR, FQNEAQ (reference sequence). In DNA form, the CDR3 reads TGTGCCAGCAGCCGTACAGAGAAAGAGACCCAGTACTTC. Its translation: CASSRTEKETQYF.

A few counts support this clonotype. CDR3 region: CASSERSPGLAGPSSYEQYF. The DNA of the CDR3 is TGCGCCAGCAGTGAGAGATCCCCGGGACTAGCGGGACCCAGCTCCTACGAGCAGTACTTC. The V gene is TRBV10-2, the J gene TRBJ2-7; 13 bases line up with TRBD2. The V gene end was trimmed by 2 bases and the J gene end by 0 bases; junction bases not matched to a gene: 13. Germline V gives CDR1 WSHSY, CDR2 SAAADI. The CDR3 has 20 residues.

The chain combines TRBV7-8 with TRBJ2-1; 7 nucleotides align to TRBD1. With 1 base clipped from V and 5 bases from J, the junction kept 8 bases outside the gene matches. The CDR3 is 16 residues long. Germline V gene data show CDR1 as SGHVS and CDR2 as FQNEAQ. CDR3 DNA: TGTGCCAGCAGCTTAGGCAGCATCACAGGGGACAATGAGCAGTTCTTC. It specifies CASSLGSITGDNEQFF. Full variable domain (rest looked up from reference TRBV7-8 and TRBJ2-1): GAGVSQSPRYKVAKRGQDVALRCDPISGHVSLFWYQQALGQGPEFLTYFQNEAQLDKSGLPSDRFFAERPEGSVSTLKIQRTQQEDSAVYLCASSLGSITGDNEQFFGPGTRLTVL.

The sample holds many counts of this clonotype. The rearrangement links TRBV20-1 to TRBJ2-3; D gene ambiguous. The ends were cut back, 3 bases at V and 2 bases at J, with 12 bases in the middle. Germline-derived CDR1 and CDR2 are DFQATT and SNEGSKA (reference sequence). The CDR3 spans 14 residues. The CDR3 nucleotides read TGCAGTGCTAGCAGGACGGACCTCACAGATACGCAGTATTTT. Encoded protein: CSASRTDLTDTQYF.

This sequence joins TRBV6-2 or TRBV6-3 and TRBJ2-5; unclear D gene. V lost 7 bases, J lost 8 bases, and 20 bases lay in between. The length of the CDR3 is 14 residues. CDR1 and CDR2 (germline): MNHEY, SVGEGT. The CDR3 sequence is CASNPASRESTQYF. CDR3 coding DNA: TGTGCCAGCAATCCCGCTTCGAGAGAAAGTACCCAGTACTTC.

V usage is TRBV11-2 and J usage is TRBJ1-5, with D possibly matching TRBD1 (6 bases). This CDR3 has 14 residues. The germline V and J ends were trimmed by 1 base and 7 bases, with 11 bases remaining between them. CDR1 and CDR2 from the germline V gene are SGHAT and FQNNGV. The CDR3 is CASSLGYRDQPQHF. The CDR3 DNA reads as TGTGCCAGCAGCTTAGGTTACAGGGACCAGCCCCAGCATTTT.

This chain joins TRBV27 and TRBJ2-2; D is ambiguous. The V and J ends lost 1 base and 6 bases respectively, with 9 bases between them. This CDR3 spans 14 amino acids. The germline CDR1 and CDR2 sequences are MNHEY and SMNVEV (reference sequence). The CDR3 sequence is CASSLWAEAGELFF. The DNA of the CDR3 is TGTGCCAGCAGTTTATGGGCCGAGGCCGGGGAGCTGTTTTTT.

The chain carries TRBV29-1 and TRBJ2-5, with 16 positions matching TRBD2. CDR3 length: 16 residues. Germline V gene data show CDR1 as SQVTM and CDR2 as ANQGSEA. Losses at the gene ends were 6 bases for V and 4 bases for J; bases not matched to a gene: 8. The CDR3 region is CSVTGTSGREAETQYF. The CDR3 DNA reads TGCAGCGTGACCGGGACTAGCGGGAGGGAGGCAGAGACCCAGTACTTC.

V is TRBV20-1 and J is TRBJ1-2; D unclear. Germline CDR1 is DFQATT and CDR2 is SNEGSKA (reference sequence). CDR3 size: 15 residues. Between the trimmed V and J ends, which lost 0 bases and 6 bases, there was a span of 17 bases. The DNA of the CDR3 is TGCAGTGCTAGAGATCAAATGGGGTTACGGCATGGCTACACCTTC. It encodes CSARDQMGLRHGYTF.

This sequence joins TRBV5-1 and TRBJ1-5, with D perhaps TRBD1 (5 bases). The germline V gene has CDR1 SGHRS and CDR2 YFSETQ. The CDR3 is 15 residues long. V lost 0 bases, J lost 2 bases, and 9 bases lay in between. The CDR3 reads CASSLDLGGNQPQHF. The CDR3 nucleotides are TGCGCCAGCAGCTTGGACTTGGGGGGCAATCAGCCCCAGCATTTT.

Only a few counts were recorded for this clonotype. This chain joins TRBV3-1 and TRBJ1-5; D remains unclear. V was pared by 4 bases and J by 5 bases, with 9 bases between. The CDR3 consists of 13 residues. Germline loops: CDR1 LGHDT, CDR2 YNNKEL (reference sequence). In DNA form, the CDR3 reads TGTGCCAGCAGCCCGGCAGCAGATCAGCCCCAGCATTTT. Translated, it gives CASSPAADQPQHF.